This entry lists 10 T cell receptor beta chains sequenced from one sample in a study of monozygotic twins with inflammatory bowel disease. With the 5' RACE reads reprocessed, TCRdb shows one record per CDR3 protein and no DNA. The sample totals about 160,000 distinct CDR3 sequences. Sequenced sample: blood. These receptors all come from a human donor with ulcerative colitis or Crohn's disease, or a healthy co-twin of an affected twin (not recorded which).

J is TRBJ1-2 and V is TRBV27; TCRdb's D call, TRBD1, is unchecked because there is no DNA. CDR3 size: 13 residues. CDR1 and CDR2 (germline): MNHEY, SMNVEV (reference sequence). This CDR3 is CASSARTGSGYTF.

This sequence joins TRBV12-3 or TRBV12-4 and TRBJ2-1; the D gene TCRdb calls, TRBD1, cannot be checked with no DNA. The CDR3 has 14 amino acids. This chain's CDR3 is CASSPVYRDNEQFF.

The CDR3 is CASSPPTALYGYTF. The rearrangement links TRBV6-2 or TRBV6-3 to TRBJ1-2; no DNA is available, so the TRBD1 call from TCRdb remains unchecked. This CDR3 spans 14 amino acids. From germline, CDR1 is MNHEY and CDR2 SVGEGT.

The J gene is TRBJ2-2, the V gene TRBV7-8; the D call from TCRdb, TRBD2, cannot be confirmed without DNA. Germline CDR1 is SGHVS and CDR2 is FQNEAQ. The CDR3 runs 16 residues. The CDR3 is CASSQGTIRNTGELFF.

V and J are TRBV19 and TRBJ2-7; TCRdb's D call of TRBD1 is untestable without DNA. The CDR3 totals 15 residues. The germline CDR1 and CDR2 sequences are LNHDA and SQIVND (reference sequence). CDR3 sequence: CASSTVWGAPYEQYF.

The J gene is TRBJ2-2, the V gene TRBV5-1; the TCRdb call, TRBD2, lacks DNA for checking. The germline gives CDR1 SGHRS, CDR2 YFSETQ. This CDR3 has 12 residues. The CDR3 spells CASSLGGGELFF.

This sequence joins TRBV5-4 and TRBJ2-5; absent DNA, TCRdb's TRBD2 call cannot be checked. The germline V gene encodes CDR1 SGHNT and CDR2 YYREEE (reference sequence). CDR3 length: 13 amino acids. The CDR3 sequence is CASSSSGRETQYF.

The gene calls are TRBV20-1 and TRBJ2-1; the D call of TRBD2 rests on TCRdb alone, since no DNA is present to check it. This CDR3 is 14 amino acids long. Germline CDR1 and CDR2: DFQATT and SNEGSKA (reference sequence). Here the CDR3 reads CSASASGRDNEQFF.

The chain is built from TRBV19 and TRBJ1-6; TCRdb's D call, TRBD1, is unchecked because there is no DNA. Germline CDR1 and CDR2: LNHDA and SQIVND (reference sequence). CDR3 length equals 13 residues. The chain's CDR3 is CASGPVVDSPLHF.

J is TRBJ1-4 and V is TRBV20-1; the TCRdb call, TRBD1, lacks DNA for checking. Germline CDR1 DFQATT, CDR2 SNEGSKA (reference sequence). The length of the CDR3 is 13 residues. The CDR3 sequence is CSATGTGLEKLFF.